The clone carrying this TCR beta chain was picked up many times. Its antigen is not known. This sample was taken from a study of T cell repertoires in cytomegalovirus infection. TCRdb re-analysed the reads in MiXCR, keeping a single row per CDR3 protein. This table holds some 800,000 distinct CDR3 sequences, approximately 29% found once. Trimming took 5 bases from V and 1 from J; bases not matched to a gene: 7. CDR1 DFQATT and CDR2 SNEGSKA come from the germline V gene (reference sequence). This CDR3 has 14 residues. This TCR derives from a human donor in good health (CMV status not recorded). Some clones in this sample may be carry-over from other donors' samples. The chain has TRBV20-1 and TRBJ1-1; 7 bases map to TRBD1. The material was cultured CD8+ T cells from PBMCs, obtained from culture after CMV antigen stimulation. DNA for the CDR3: TGCAGTGCTCCAATCCGGACAGGGAACACTGAAGCTTTCTTT. It translates to CSAPIRTGNTEAFF.